This T cell receptor beta chain was found in a study of T cell responses to AZD1222 COVID-19 vaccine. Broader study findings: Unmutated variant regions reportedly attract nearly half of all spike-specific TCRs. The study found Spike-specific TCR breadth and depth rose after two AZD1222 doses. Distributed over spike, vaccine-associated CD4 TCRs predominated at 160-218 and 743-854. White British donors predominated, females outnumbered males, and clonal diversity was possibly underestimated.

Comments on this clone: Its target is unknown.

Profiled with immunoSEQ multiplex PCR; TCRdb holds only in-frame clones, not every one. The sample has some 140,000 clones; roughly 84% are singletons. This TCR derives from an adult in good health. Here the sequenced sample was peripheral blood, taken on day 0 of AZD1222 vaccination.

Here the CDR3 reads CASSRRTVTPGKNYGYTF. The CDR3, as DNA: TGTGCCAGCAGTCGCCGAACAGTTACACCGGGGAAGAACTATGGCTACACCTTC. The V gene is TRBV6-6, the J gene TRBJ1-2; no clear D. There are 18 residues in the CDR3. V was clipped by 5 bases and J by 2 bases, with 24 bases between them. Germline V gene lookup returns CDR1 MNHNY and CDR2 SVGAGI (reference sequence).